A selection of T cell receptor beta chains follows, all from one sample in a study of T cells after yellow fever vaccination. MiXCR was run by TCRdb on the 5' RACE reads, yielding one entry per CDR3 protein. Counted here are 250,000 or so distinct CDR3 sequences, approximately 3.6% occurring once; the ten biggest clones make up approximately 18%. The specimen was PBMCs, collected 15 days after the yellow fever booster vaccination. The source is a man aged 18 to 29 who received the YFV17D yellow fever vaccine. Each CDR3 is given with its conserved first and last residue. Each record gives: CDR3 length, clone size, D gene, V gene, J gene, CDR3 protein, CDR3 DNA. A D gene is named only where the DNA matches it firmly. For some rows the clone size is stated as once, few or many, or as a class when expanded; others skip it.

15	many	NA	TRBV5-1	TRBJ1-2	CASSLGPTTNYGYTF	TGCGCCAGCAGCTTGGGACCGACGACTAACTATGGCTACACCTTC
20	many	TRBD1	TRBV7-2	TRBJ1-6	CASSFGRQGDGSSYNSPLHF	TGTGCCAGCAGCTTTGGACGACAGGGGGACGGGAGCTCCTATAATTCACCCCTCCACTTT
14	many	NA	TRBV15	TRBJ2-2	CATSRVKNTGELFF	TGTGCCACCAGCAGAGTAAAGAACACCGGGGAGCTGTTTTTT
16	many	TRBD1	TRBV4-1	TRBJ1-5	CASSHPGTGYNQPQHF	TGCGCCAGCAGCCATCCCGGGACAGGGTACAATCAGCCCCAGCATTTT
14	many	NA	TRBV27	TRBJ2-3	CASSPGQFTDTQYF	TGTGCCAGCAGTCCCGGACAGTTCACAGATACGCAGTATTTT
15	NA	TRBD1	TRBV15	TRBJ2-1	CATSRGDREHNEQFF	TGTGCCACCAGCAGGGGGGACAGGGAACACAATGAGCAGTTCTTC
13	many	TRBD1	TRBV5-1	TRBJ1-1	CASSLGDRGQAFF	TGCGCCAGCAGCTTGGGGGACAGGGGGCAAGCTTTCTTT
13	many	NA	TRBV10-3	TRBJ1-1	CATLPGQNTEAFF	TGTGCCACGCTCCCGGGACAGAACACTGAAGCTTTCTTT
15	many	TRBD1	TRBV4-1	TRBJ2-5	CASSQGRGSQETQYF	TGCGCCAGCAGCCAAGGCAGGGGGAGCCAAGAGACCCAGTACTTC
12	many	NA	TRBV3-1	TRBJ2-7	CASSQEHSEQYF	TGTGCCAGCAGCCAAGAACACAGCGAGCAGTACTTC
13	many	TRBD2	TRBV7-2	TRBJ2-2	CASSSRGAGELFF	TGTGCCAGCAGCTCCCGGGGGGCCGGGGAGCTGTTTTTT
15	NA	NA	TRBV12-3/TRBV12-4	TRBJ2-5	CASSFRSLLAETQYF	TGTGCCAGCAGTTTCCGGTCCCTTTTGGCGGAGACCCAGTACTTC
13	many	NA	TRBV5-6	TRBJ1-1	CASSSLDQAGAFF	TGTGCCAGCAGCTCCCTAGATCAAGCTGGAGCTTTCTTT
17	many	TRBD2	TRBV28	TRBJ2-2	CASRGLAGEKNTGELFF	TGTGCCAGCAGGGGACTAGCGGGGGAGAAAAACACCGGGGAGCTGTTTTTT
14	many	NA	TRBV4-3	TRBJ2-2	CASSQDTGIGELFF	TGCGCCAGCAGCCAAGATACAGGGATCGGGGAGCTGTTTTTT
11	many	NA	TRBV20-1	TRBJ2-5	CSAGPQETQYF	TGCAGCGCGGGGCCACAAGAGACCCAGTACTTC
18	many	TRBD2	TRBV7-8	TRBJ2-3	CASRSASGGSRATDTQYF	TGTGCCAGCAGATCGGCTAGCGGGGGATCGAGGGCCACAGATACGCAGTATTTT